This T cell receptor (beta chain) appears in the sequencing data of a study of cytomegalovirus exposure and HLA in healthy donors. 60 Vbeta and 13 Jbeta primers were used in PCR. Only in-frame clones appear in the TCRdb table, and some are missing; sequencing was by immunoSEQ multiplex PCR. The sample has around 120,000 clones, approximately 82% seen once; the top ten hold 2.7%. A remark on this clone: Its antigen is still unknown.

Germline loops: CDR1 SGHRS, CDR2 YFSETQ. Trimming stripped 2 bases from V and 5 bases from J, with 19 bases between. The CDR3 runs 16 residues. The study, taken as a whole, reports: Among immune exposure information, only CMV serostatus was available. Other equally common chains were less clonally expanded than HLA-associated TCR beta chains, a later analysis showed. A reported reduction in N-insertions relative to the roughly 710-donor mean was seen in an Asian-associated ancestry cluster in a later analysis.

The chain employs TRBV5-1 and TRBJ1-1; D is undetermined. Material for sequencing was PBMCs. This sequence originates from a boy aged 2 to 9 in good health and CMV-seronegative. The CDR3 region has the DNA TGCGCCAGCAGCTTCCTTCCTTTGCCCCCGACTACTGAAGCTTTCTTT. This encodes CASSFLPLPPTTEAFF.